The 14 T cell receptor beta chains reported below all come from one sample, sequenced in a study of blood T cells in healthy people across ages. The authors ran a second PCR of about 6 to 11 cycles using a sample-barcoded 5' primer and a J-beta primer mix. TCRdb independently ran MiXCR on the 5' RACE reads; one entry per CDR3 protein. The top ten clones hold around 18% of a sample with over a million distinct CDR3 sequences, under 55% of them seen once. The sequenced sample consisted of blood. All receptors come from a woman aged 55 to 70 in good health.

The J gene is TRBJ2-1, the V gene TRBV11-1; TRBD1 agrees at 8 bases. Germline V gene data show CDR1 as SGHAT and CDR2 as FQDESV (reference sequence). J lost 10 bases, V lost 6 bases, and 14 bases had no gene match. CDR3 length: 15 amino acids. In nucleotides, the CDR3 is TGTGCCAGCAGTTCAGTTGGGACAGGCTCTTACGAGCAGTTCTTC. Its protein product is CASSSVGTGSYEQFF.

The V and J genes are TRBV5-1 and TRBJ2-3, with 7 bases aligning to TRBD1. The CDR3 has 14 residues. The germline gives CDR1 SGHRS, CDR2 YFSETQ. J was trimmed by 6 bases and V by 4 bases; bases with no gene match: 8. The CDR3 spells CASSPRTGSDTQYF. The CDR3 coding sequence is TGCGCCAGCAGCCCCCGGACAGGTTCTGATACGCAGTATTTT.

The chain is built from TRBV24-1 and TRBJ2-4; D possibly matches TRBD1 or TRBD2 (5 bases each). The J call may be wrong; the DNA end is better matched by TRBJ2-7. The CDR3 spans 16 residues. CDR1 KGHDR and CDR2 SFDVKD come from the germline V gene. CDR3 amino acids: CATSDLEGKGIYEQYF. The CDR3 bases are TGTGCCACCAGTGATTTGGAGGGTAAGGGGATCTACGAGCAGTACTTC.

In its sample, this clonotype was seen a few times. This rearrangement joins TRBV12-3 or TRBV12-4 to TRBJ2-1; no clear D. The CDR3 length is 15 residues. V was clipped by 0 bases and J by 2 bases, with 8 bases between them. CDR3 in DNA: TGTGCCAGCAGTTTAGCTCTGAGCACCTACAATGAGCAGTTCTTC. As protein: CASSLALSTYNEQFF.

The gene calls are TRBV5-4 and TRBJ2-2; 11 nucleotides align to TRBD2. The V gene end was trimmed by 6 bases and the J gene end by 7 bases; junction bases not matched to a gene: 5. The CDR3 runs 14 residues. Germline values: CDR1 SGHNT, CDR2 YYREEE (reference sequence). The CDR3 spells CASTPSGGRGELFF. CDR3 in DNA: TGTGCCAGCACCCCTAGCGGGGGGCGCGGGGAGCTGTTTTTT.

The V and J genes are TRBV6-2 or TRBV6-3 and TRBJ1-1, with D possibly matching TRBD1 (6 bases). Per the germline V gene, CDR1 is MNHEY and CDR2 is SVGEGT. The CDR3 contains 15 residues. The ends were cut back, 6 bases at V and 4 bases at J, with 18 bases in the middle. The CDR3 here is CASREAGARGTEAFF. The DNA of the CDR3 is TGTGCCAGCAGGGAGGCAGGGGCCCGGGGCACTGAAGCTTTCTTT.

This clonotype was seen more than once but under ten times. This sequence joins TRBV5-1 and TRBJ2-7; 9 bases map to TRBD1. The CDR3 spans 15 residues. Trimming took 4 bases from V and 4 from J; bases not matched to a gene: 9. CDR1 SGHRS and CDR2 YFSETQ come from the germline V gene. The CDR3 nucleotides read TGCGCCAGCAGCCTAGGACAGGGGATATGGTACGAGCAGTACTTC. This encodes CASSLGQGIWYEQYF.

With respect to this clonotype: A read error may explain this, as a much larger clone is one base away. The chain uses TRBV29-1 and TRBJ2-3; a possible D gene is TRBD1 (5 bases). The V gene's germline CDR1 is SQVTM and CDR2 ANQGSEA. The CDR3 runs to 13 residues. The CDR3, as DNA: TGCAGCGTTGATGCCCCTCTCACAGGTACGCAGTATTTT. It translates to CSVDAPLTGTQYF.

CDR3 nucleotides: TGTGCCAGCAGCCAAGTTTCAGGGGTCCACGAGCAGTACTTC. Translating gives CASSQVSGVHEQYF. V gene TRBV3-1 combines with J gene TRBJ2-4; a possible D gene is TRBD1 (6 bases). The J call is doubtful: the DNA matches TRBJ2-7 better. CDR1 is LGHDT and CDR2 is YNNKEL in the germline V gene (reference sequence). The CDR3 runs 14 residues.

The V and J genes are TRBV6-5 and TRBJ2-3; TRBD1 aligns across 7 bases. The CDR3 is made up of 15 amino acids. V shed 6 bases and J 3 bases; nucleotides not matched to a gene: 9. The germline CDR1 and CDR2 sequences are MNHEY and SVGAGI. In nucleotides, the CDR3 is TGTGCCAGCAGCGATACAGGGGTAGGGACAGATACGCAGTATTTT. It is translated as CASSDTGVGTDTQYF.

The chain joins TRBV19 to TRBJ2-1; TRBD1 is a possible D gene (5 bases). Germline CDR1 is LNHDA and CDR2 is SQIVND (reference sequence). Trimming shortened V by 10 bases and J by 5 bases, and 24 bases separated the two germline ends. The CDR3 contains 16 residues. Here the CDR3 DNA reads TGTGCCACCCGAAGGGGTTGGGTTCAGACAGACAATGAGCAGTTCTTC. Its translation: CATRRGWVQTDNEQFF.

The V gene is TRBV9, the J gene TRBJ2-2; D may be TRBD1 or TRBD2 (5 bases each). Germline CDR1 and CDR2: SGDLS and YYNGEE. V lost 0 bases and J lost 5, with 11 bases in between. The CDR3 runs to 15 residues. This CDR3 reads CASSVVGVGTGELFF. CDR3 in DNA: TGTGCCAGCAGCGTAGTGGGGGTAGGGACCGGGGAGCTGTTTTTT. The whole variable domain, filled in from reference TRBV9 and TRBJ2-2, reads DSGVTQTPKHLITATGQRVTLRCSPRSGDLSVYWYQQSLDQGLQFLIQYYNGEERAKGNILERFSAQQFPDLHSELNLSSLELGDSALYFCASSVVGVGTGELFFGEGSRLTVL.

The chain combines TRBV21-1 with TRBJ2-1; the table's D call TRBD2 went unverified against the DNA. TRBV21-1 is assigned pseudogene status. The CDR3 contains 19 residues. In DNA, the CDR3 is TGTGCCAGCAGCAAACGGACCCTCCTGACTAGCGCAAACTACAATGAGCAGTTCTTC. Translation gives CASSKRTLLTSANYNEQFF.

V gene TRBV10-1 combines with J gene TRBJ2-7; D perhaps matches TRBD1 (5 bases). V gave up 3 bases and J gave up 2 bases, with 8 bases separating them. The CDR3 loop spans 13 amino acids. The germline gives CDR1 WNHNN, CDR2 SYGVQD (reference sequence). The CDR3 is CASSDPGTYEQYF. The CDR3 nucleotides are TGCGCCAGCAGTGATCCAGGGACCTACGAGCAGTACTTC.